These T cell receptor beta chains were read from a single sample in a study of T cell repertoires in cytomegalovirus infection. TCRdb redid the calling of the reads with MiXCR, one entry per CDR3 protein. The table has about 310,000 distinct CDR3 sequences, around 10% seen once. The sequenced sample was PBMCs. These receptors originate from a human donor in good health (CMV status not recorded). Some clones in this sample may be carry-over from other donors' samples. CDR3s include the opening cysteine and the closing phenylalanine or tryptophan. A D gene is named only where the DNA matches it firmly. The size entry is marked missing in some rows and otherwise reads once, few, many or a size class.

v_gene: TRBV20-1
d_gene: NA
j_gene: TRBJ1-4
abundance: few
CDR3aa: CSVLQSDNEKLFF
CDR3nt: TGCAGCGTATTACAGAGTGATAATGAAAAACTGTTTTTT

v_gene: TRBV19
d_gene: TRBD1
j_gene: TRBJ2-5
abundance: many
CDR3aa: CASRNTGTVKETQYF
CDR3nt: TGTGCCAGTAGGAATACCGGGACAGTGAAAGAGACCCAGTACTTC

v_gene: TRBV28
d_gene: NA
j_gene: TRBJ2-1
abundance: many
CDR3aa: CASSDDEQFF
CDR3nt: TGTGCCAGTTCTGATGATGAGCAGTTCTTC

v_gene: TRBV29-1
d_gene: NA
j_gene: TRBJ1-2
abundance: few
CDR3aa: CSVGAALANYGYTF
CDR3nt: TGCAGCGTTGGTGCAGCACTGGCTAACTATGGCTACACCTTC

v_gene: TRBV7-2
d_gene: TRBD1
j_gene: TRBJ2-1
abundance: many
CDR3aa: CASSSPGQGSYNEQFF
CDR3nt: TGTGCCAGCAGCTCGCCGGGACAGGGGTCCTACAATGAGCAGTTCTTC

v_gene: TRBV2
d_gene: NA
j_gene: TRBJ2-5
abundance: many
CDR3aa: CASKVAQETQYF
CDR3nt: TGTGCCAGCAAAGTGGCTCAAGAGACCCAGTACTTC

v_gene: TRBV7-9
d_gene: NA
j_gene: TRBJ2-1
abundance: many
CDR3aa: CASSLLRGHNEQFF
CDR3nt: TGTGCCAGCAGCTTGCTACGCGGGCACAATGAGCAGTTCTTC

v_gene: TRBV28
d_gene: NA
j_gene: TRBJ2-3
abundance: many
CDR3aa: CASSFGPPRTTQYF
CDR3nt: TGTGCCAGCAGTTTTGGCCCCCCCCGGACCACGCAGTATTTT

v_gene: TRBV13
d_gene: NA
j_gene: TRBJ2-1
abundance: few
CDR3aa: CASSLEAFNEQFF
CDR3nt: TGTGCCAGCAGCTTAGAGGCCTTCAATGAGCAGTTCTTC

v_gene: TRBV6-2/TRBV6-3
d_gene: NA
j_gene: TRBJ1-1
abundance: many
CDR3aa: CATGRQAGMNTEAFF
CDR3nt: TGTGCCACCGGACGACAGGCAGGGATGAACACTGAAGCTTTCTTT

v_gene: TRBV28
d_gene: NA
j_gene: TRBJ1-2
abundance: NA
CDR3aa: CASRVSRQMGGYTF
CDR3nt: TGTGCCAGCAGGGTCTCGCGACAGATGGGTGGCTACACCTTC

v_gene: TRBV5-1
d_gene: TRBD2
j_gene: TRBJ2-1
abundance: many
CDR3aa: CASSVSGGSYNEQFF
CDR3nt: TGTGCCAGCAGCGTTAGCGGGGGGAGTTACAATGAGCAGTTCTTC

v_gene: TRBV7-2
d_gene: TRBD1
j_gene: TRBJ1-5
abundance: many
CDR3aa: CASSLGDSSNQPQHF
CDR3nt: TGTGCCAGCAGCTTAGGGGACAGTAGCAATCAGCCCCAGCATTTT

v_gene: TRBV27
d_gene: NA
j_gene: TRBJ2-1
abundance: NA
CDR3aa: CASSESTGYNEQFF
CDR3nt: TGTGCCAGCAGTGAATCTACAGGTTACAATGAGCAGTTCTTC

v_gene: TRBV7-2
d_gene: NA
j_gene: TRBJ2-1
abundance: many
CDR3aa: CASSSDGRSSYNEQFF
CDR3nt: TGTGCCAGCAGTTCCGACGGTCGGAGCTCCTACAATGAGCAGTTCTTC

v_gene: TRBV28
d_gene: NA
j_gene: TRBJ2-5
abundance: few
CDR3aa: CASRLIGGKETQYF
CDR3nt: TGTGCCAGCAGACTGATTGGAGGGAAAGAGACCCAGTACTTC

v_gene: TRBV5-1
d_gene: TRBD2
j_gene: TRBJ2-5
abundance: many
CDR3aa: CASSLGAFGGQETQYF
CDR3nt: TGCGCCAGCAGCTTGGGAGCCTTCGGGGGGCAAGAGACCCAGTACTTC

v_gene: TRBV29-1
d_gene: TRBD1
j_gene: TRBJ1-2
abundance: many
CDR3aa: CSVDRTGDNYGYTF
CDR3nt: TGCAGCGTAGACCGGACAGGGGATAACTATGGCTACACCTTC

v_gene: TRBV29-1
d_gene: TRBD1
j_gene: TRBJ2-5
abundance: many
CDR3aa: CSVVNRDRGQETQYF
CDR3nt: TGCAGCGTTGTCAACCGGGACAGGGGGCAAGAGACCCAGTACTTC

v_gene: TRBV5-1
d_gene: NA
j_gene: TRBJ1-1
abundance: many
CDR3aa: CASSSLDGNTEAFF
CDR3nt: TGCGCCAGCAGCTCGCTGGACGGGAACACTGAAGCTTTCTTT

v_gene: TRBV7-6
d_gene: TRBD1
j_gene: TRBJ2-1
abundance: many
CDR3aa: CASSLVGQGVINEQFF
CDR3nt: TGTGCCAGCAGCTTGGTAGGCCAGGGGGTAATCAATGAGCAGTTCTTC

v_gene: TRBV29-1
d_gene: NA
j_gene: TRBJ1-2
abundance: many
CDR3aa: CSVVYGSGGYGYTF
CDR3nt: TGCAGCGTTGTTTACGGATCGGGGGGTTATGGCTACACCTTC

v_gene: TRBV5-5
d_gene: NA
j_gene: TRBJ2-2
abundance: many
CDR3aa: CASYREVGGELFF
CDR3nt: TGTGCCAGTTACAGGGAGGTAGGCGGGGAGCTGTTTTTT

v_gene: TRBV5-6
d_gene: TRBD1
j_gene: TRBJ2-5
abundance: NA
CDR3aa: CASSLRLTGGQETQYF
CDR3nt: TGTGCCAGCAGCTTGAGGTTGACAGGGGGGCAAGAGACCCAGTACTTC

v_gene: TRBV7-8
d_gene: NA
j_gene: TRBJ1-2
abundance: many
CDR3aa: CASSNYRDKGNGYTF
CDR3nt: TGTGCCAGCAGCAACTACCGGGACAAAGGGAATGGCTACACCTTC

v_gene: TRBV7-3
d_gene: TRBD1
j_gene: TRBJ2-1
abundance: NA
CDR3aa: CASSSQTGGYNEQFF
CDR3nt: TGTGCCAGCAGCTCCCAGACAGGGGGATACAATGAGCAGTTCTTC

v_gene: TRBV6-2/TRBV6-3
d_gene: TRBD2
j_gene: TRBJ2-1
abundance: many
CDR3aa: CASRRGVAGAYNEQFF
CDR3nt: TGTGCCAGCAGGAGGGGGGTAGCGGGGGCCTACAATGAGCAGTTCTTC

v_gene: TRBV7-2
d_gene: TRBD1
j_gene: TRBJ1-2
abundance: many
CDR3aa: CASSFGTAAYGYTF
CDR3nt: TGTGCCAGCAGCTTCGGGACAGCCGCCTATGGCTACACCTTC

v_gene: TRBV7-2
d_gene: NA
j_gene: TRBJ1-5
abundance: many
CDR3aa: CASSPWTRGYSNQPQHF
CDR3nt: TGTGCCAGCAGCCCCTGGACAAGAGGGTATAGCAATCAGCCCCAGCATTTT

v_gene: TRBV28
d_gene: NA
j_gene: TRBJ1-1
abundance: once
CDR3aa: CASMAGMNTEAFF
CDR3nt: TGTGCCAGCATGGCAGGCATGAACACTGAAGCTTTCTTT

v_gene: TRBV13
d_gene: TRBD1
j_gene: TRBJ1-1
abundance: NA
CDR3aa: CASSHGQGHTEAFF
CDR3nt: TGTGCCAGCAGCCACGGACAGGGCCACACTGAAGCTTTCTTT